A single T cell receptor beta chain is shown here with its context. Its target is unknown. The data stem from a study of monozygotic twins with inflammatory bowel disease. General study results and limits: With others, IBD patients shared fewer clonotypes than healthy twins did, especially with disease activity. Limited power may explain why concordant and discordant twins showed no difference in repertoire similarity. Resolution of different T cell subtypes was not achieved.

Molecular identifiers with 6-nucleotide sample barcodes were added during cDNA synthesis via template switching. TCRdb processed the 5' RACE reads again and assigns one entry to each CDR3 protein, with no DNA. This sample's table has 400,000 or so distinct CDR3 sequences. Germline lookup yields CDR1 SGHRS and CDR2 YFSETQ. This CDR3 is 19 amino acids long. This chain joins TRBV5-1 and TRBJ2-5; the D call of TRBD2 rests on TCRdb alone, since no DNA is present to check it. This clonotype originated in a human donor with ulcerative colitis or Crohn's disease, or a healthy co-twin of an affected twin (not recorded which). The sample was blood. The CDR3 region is CASSLAPPGLAGVVETQYF.